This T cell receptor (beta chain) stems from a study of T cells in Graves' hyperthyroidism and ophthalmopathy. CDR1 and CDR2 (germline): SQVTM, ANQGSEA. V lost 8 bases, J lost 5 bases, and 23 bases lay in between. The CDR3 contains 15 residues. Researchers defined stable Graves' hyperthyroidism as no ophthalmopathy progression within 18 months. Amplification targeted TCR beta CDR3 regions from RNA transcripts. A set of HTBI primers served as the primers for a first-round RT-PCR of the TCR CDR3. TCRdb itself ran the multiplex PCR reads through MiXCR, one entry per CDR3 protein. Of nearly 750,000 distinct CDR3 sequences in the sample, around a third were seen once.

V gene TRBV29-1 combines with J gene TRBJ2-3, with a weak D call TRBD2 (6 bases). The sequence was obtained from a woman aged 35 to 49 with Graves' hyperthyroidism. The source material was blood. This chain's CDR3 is CSLRGGSSEVDTQYF. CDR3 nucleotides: TGCAGCCTTCGTGGGGGATCTAGCGAGGTAGATACGCAGTATTTT.